This T cell receptor beta chain is drawn from a study of T-cell memory formation after mild COVID-19. Study results and caveats: While clones contracting from day 15 to 85 were balanced between CD4 and CD8, later expanders leaned CD4+.

This clonotype was seen only once. The antigen is unknown. In TCRdb, the 5' RACE reads were re-called with MiXCR into one record per CDR3 protein. Of hundreds of thousands of distinct CDR3 sequences in the sample, over 20% were seen once. From germline, CDR1 is MDHEN and CDR2 SYDVKM. The CDR3 runs to 14 residues. Trimming shortened V by 2 bases and J by 0 bases, and 7 bases separated the two germline ends. The chain employs TRBV28 and TRBJ1-2; D gene uncertain. The TCR sequence derives from an adult woman who had mild COVID-19 (a few samples of this study predate the infection). Cell type and time point are not known. The sequenced sample was PBMCs or a T cell subset sorted from them (not recorded which). CDR3 sequence (DNA): TGTGCCAGCAGTTTAATCAGAGCTAACTATGGCTACACCTTC. Amino acids: CASSLIRANYGYTF.